Shown below are 26 T cell receptor beta chains from a single sample sequenced in a study of vaccination effects on CD4 cells after COVID-19. Viral peptide pools were used in the ViraFEST assay to expand antigen-specific CD4+ T cells, and sequencing came afterward. Isolating CD4+ T cells followed ten to eleven days of culture. SARS-CoV-2 infection was confirmed by PCR in the person between March and December 2020. Their recognized antigens are unknown. The method was immunoSEQ multiplex PCR; TCRdb's version includes in-frame clones alone and lacks a portion of them. The table has 55,000 to 90,000 clones, around 70% seen once; the top ten hold around 4.6%. Sequencing was performed on CD4+ T cells from PBMCs cultured with HIV peptides, taken before COVID-19 vaccination. Documented subset: HIV-1 Nef peptide pool negative control/reference culture. The receptor source for this set is a human donor who had a prior SARS-CoV-2 infection.

V is TRBV11-1 and J is TRBJ1-2; the D is unclear. V shed 6 bases and J shed 4 bases, with 18 bases lying between them. The CDR3 length is 15 residues. Germline V CDR1 and CDR2: SGHAT, FQDESV (reference sequence). The CDR3 here is CASSTRSGGRYGYTF. The CDR3 bases are TGTGCCAGCAGTACACGGAGCGGAGGGCGCTATGGCTACACCTTC. Combining the CDR3 with reference TRBV11-1 and TRBJ1-2 gives the whole variable domain EAEVAQSPRYKITEKSQAVAFWCDPISGHATLYWYRQILGQGPELLVQFQDESVVDDSQLPKDRFSAERLKGVDSTLKIQPAELGDSAMYLCASSTRSGGRYGYTFGSGTRLTVV.

The chain joins TRBV18 to TRBJ1-2; D not certain. Germline CDR1 reads KGHSH; CDR2 reads LQKENI. V shed 0 bases and J shed 0 bases, with 14 bases lying between them. CDR3 length: 17 residues. DNA of the CDR3: TGTGCCAGCTCACCACCGTCTGATGGGCCTTCTAACTATGGCTACACCTTC. It yields the protein CASSPPSDGPSNYGYTF. Supplemented by reference TRBV18 and TRBJ1-2, the full variable domain reads NAGVMQNPRHLVRRRGQEARLRCSPMKGHSHVYWYRQLPEEGLKFMVYLQKENIIDESGMPKERFSAEFPKEGPSILRIQQVVRGDSAAYFCASSPPSDGPSNYGYTFGSGTRLTVV.

The chain couples TRBV15 to TRBJ1-4; 7 bases are shared with TRBD1. After removal of 9 bases from V and 4 bases from J, the junction contained 14 bases not matched to a gene. The CDR3 runs 16 residues. CDR1 and CDR2 from the germline V gene are LNHNV and YYDKDF (reference sequence). CDR3 DNA: TGTGCCACTAGGCAGGGGGAGGGTGGCTATAATGAAAAACTGTTTTTT. It is translated as CATRQGEGGYNEKLFF.

The V call is TRBV5-5, the J call TRBJ2-7; 12 positions agree with TRBD2. This CDR3 comprises 15 residues. Germline V gives CDR1 SGHKS, CDR2 YYEKEE (reference sequence). V gave up 3 bases and J gave up 7 bases; unmatched junction bases: 8. CDR3 sequence reads: CASSSGLAGPWEQYF. In DNA, the CDR3 is TGTGCCAGCAGCTCTGGACTAGCGGGACCCTGGGAGCAGTACTTC. Variable domain in full (rest from reference TRBV5-5 and TRBJ2-7): DAGVTQSPTHLIKTRGQQVTLRCSPISGHKSVSWYQQVLGQGPQFIFQYYEKEERGRGNFPDRFSARQFPNYSSELNVNALLLGDSALYLCASSSGLAGPWEQYFGPGTRLTVT.

The chain has TRBV4-2 and TRBJ2-5; the D gene is possibly TRBD1 (7 bases). Germline V gives CDR1 LGHNA, CDR2 YNFKEQ. This CDR3 is 16 amino acids long. V lost 5 bases, J lost 5 bases, and 21 bases lay in between. CDR3 DNA: TGTGCCAGCAGCAAGGGAATTAACAGGGGACTGGAGACCCAGTACTTC. Its protein product is CASSKGINRGLETQYF.

This clone was found once. The chain carries TRBV30 and TRBJ1-2, with D hard to call. V gave up 0 bases and J gave up 4 bases, with 15 bases separating them. In germline, CDR1 is GTSNPN, CDR2 SVGIG (reference sequence). The CDR3 extends over 15 amino acids. CDR3 in DNA: TGTGCCTGGAGTGTGTGGACGGTCGAAATCTATGGCTACACCTTC. It is translated as CAWSVWTVEIYGYTF.

This chain connects TRBV5-3 to TRBJ2-7; 7 positions agree with TRBD1. TRBV5-3 is recorded as an ORF, its role being uncertain. The CDR3 length is 17 residues. V lost 0 bases to trimming and J lost 4 bases; unmatched junction nucleotides: 13. The CDR3, as DNA: TGTGCCAGAAGCTTGGACCCCGACAGGGTAGGGGAATACGAGCAGTACTTC. This codes for CARSLDPDRVGEYEQYF.

This clone occurred a few times. The rearrangement uses TRBV24-1 and TRBJ2-1; 8 positions match TRBD2. V shed 0 bases, J shed 3 bases, and the junction held 6 bases outside the gene matches. Germline values: CDR1 KGHDR, CDR2 SFDVKD. The CDR3 length is 17 residues. In DNA form, the CDR3 reads TGTGCCACCAGTGATTTGTCTCCTAGCGGGTTCTACAATGAGCAGTTCTTC. Translation gives CATSDLSPSGFYNEQFF.

The chain recombines TRBV11-3 with TRBJ2-3, with 12 bases fitting TRBD2. The ends lost 4 bases at V and 5 bases at J; junction bases unmatched: 7. The germline CDR1 and CDR2 sequences are SGHNT and YENEEA. The CDR3 contains 16 residues. The CDR3 region is CASSSLPGLAGDTQYF. The CDR3 nucleotides read TGTGCCAGCAGCTCCCTACCGGGACTAGCGGGAGATACGCAGTATTTT.

The sample holds a few counts of this clone. The rearrangement links TRBV3-1 (or the pseudogene TRBV3-2) to TRBJ2-1; no reliable D call. This CDR3 comprises 12 residues. Trimming removed 4 bases at V and 7 bases at J, with 8 bases between. Germline V gene data show CDR1 as LGHDT and CDR2 as YNNKEL (reference sequence). The CDR3, as DNA: TGTGCCAGCAGCCCGGTGGGGAATGAGCAGTTCTTC. This encodes CASSPVGNEQFF.

The table lists this clone with a few counts. The gene calls are TRBV28 and TRBJ2-2, with D uncertain. This CDR3 has 13 amino acids. The V end lost 7 bases, the J end lost 7 bases, and 13 bases lay between the germline ends. Germline CDR1 is MDHEN and CDR2 is SYDVKM. DNA for the CDR3: TGTGCCAGCATAGGGTCGACGAACGGGGAGCTGTTTTTT. Translation: CASIGSTNGELFF.

The gene calls are TRBV2 and TRBJ2-1; 10 bases match TRBD2. This CDR3 comprises 14 residues. Per the germline V gene, CDR1 is SNHLY and CDR2 is FYNNEI. Unmatched junction bases numbered 5, after V lost 7 bases and J lost 5 bases. The CDR3: CASIELAGHNEQFF. The CDR3 bases are TGTGCCAGCATCGAACTAGCGGGGCACAATGAGCAGTTCTTC.

The J gene is TRBJ2-7, the V gene TRBV25-1; TRBD2 matches at 9 bases. CDR1 and CDR2 (germline): MGHDK, SYGVNS. This CDR3 has 14 residues. The V and J ends lost 4 bases and 7 bases, in that order; junction bases with no gene match: 8. The DNA for the CDR3 is TGTGCCAGCAGTGGGCTAGCGGGGACATGGGAGCAGTACTTC. Translating it yields CASSGLAGTWEQYF.

This clone showed up just a few times. The chain couples TRBV19 to TRBJ1-5; D remains unclear. The V end lost 9 bases, the J end lost 5 bases, and 23 bases lay between the germline ends. Germline V CDR1 and CDR2: LNHDA, SQIVND (reference sequence). This CDR3 spans 16 amino acids. The CDR3 DNA follows: TGTGCCAGCCTAAACCGTCCCTCACTTGTTTATCAGCCCCAGCATTTT. The encoded protein is CASLNRPSLVYQPQHF.

The chain carries TRBV7-9 and TRBJ2-7; D is undetermined. This CDR3 contains 13 residues. Per the germline V gene, CDR1 is SEHNR and CDR2 is FQNEAQ (reference sequence). V was clipped by 0 bases and J by 7 bases, with 10 bases between them. This CDR3 is CASSLASDWEQYF. The CDR3 DNA is TGTGCCAGCAGCTTAGCCTCCGATTGGGAGCAGTACTTC.

V is TRBV20-1 and J is TRBJ2-7; the D is unclear. V shed 1 base and J shed 11 bases, with 12 bases lying between them. The CDR3 covers 11 residues. CDR1 and CDR2 (germline): DFQATT, SNEGSKA (reference sequence). CDR3 bases: TGCAGTGCTAGAGCCGCAACTCCAGAGTACTTC. Encoded protein: CSARAATPEYF.

The chain employs TRBV19 and TRBJ2-4; TRBD2 aligns across 7 bases. After removal of 3 bases from V and 0 bases from J, the junction contained 17 bases not matched to a gene. This CDR3 has 20 residues. Per germline, CDR1 LNHDA and CDR2 SQIVND (reference sequence). The CDR3 nucleotides read TGTGCCAGTAGTATTATATGGGGAGGGGAGACAAAACTAGCCAAAAACATTCAGTACTTC. It yields the protein CASSIIWGGETKLAKNIQYF.

This clone was detected a few times. The V gene is TRBV20-1, the J gene TRBJ2-3; D gene ambiguous. CDR3 size: 11 residues. Germline V gene sequence: CDR1 DFQATT, CDR2 SNEGSKA (reference sequence). CDR3 sequence reads: CSRSIADTQYF. The CDR3 bases are TGCAGCCGGAGTATCGCAGATACGCAGTATTTT.

The rearrangement joins TRBV20-1 to TRBJ2-1; possible D gene TRBD1, 5 bases. Germline CDR1 is DFQATT and CDR2 is SNEGSKA (reference sequence). Between the trimmed V and J ends, which lost 3 bases and 3 bases, there was a span of 15 bases. The CDR3 runs 15 residues. The CDR3 reads CSASPTGQIYNEQFF. The CDR3 DNA follows: TGCAGTGCTAGTCCGACTGGACAAATCTACAATGAGCAGTTCTTC.

The chain uses TRBV4-2 and TRBJ2-3; D is unclear. The CDR3 contains 14 residues. Germline CDR1 LGHNA, CDR2 YNFKEQ. V was cut by 4 bases and J by 0 bases, with 8 bases left in between. The CDR3 DNA follows: TGTGCCAGCAGCCCTCAGGCAAGCACAGATACGCAGTATTTT. Residues: CASSPQASTDTQYF.

The genes are TRBV9 and TRBJ2-2; 8 nucleotides agree with TRBD2. CDR1 and CDR2 (germline): SGDLS, YYNGEE. V trimming: 8 bases; J trimming: 3 bases; junction bases outside the gene matches: 6. The CDR3 consists of 14 residues. CDR3 sequence (DNA): TGTGCCAGTGGACGGGGGGGATACACCGGGGAGCTGTTTTTT. This encodes CASGRGGYTGELFF.

The CDR3 loop is CASSQDWGNTIYF. In nucleotides, the CDR3 is TGCGCCAGCAGCCAGGACTGGGGAAACACCATATATTTT. V is TRBV4-3 and J is TRBJ1-3; no clear D. Trimming cost V 3 bases and J 4 bases, with 7 bases left between them. This CDR3 is built from 13 residues. Germline CDR1 is LGHNA and CDR2 is YSLEER.

The rearrangement joins TRBV7-8 to TRBJ2-2; D unresolved. CDR1 is SGHVS, CDR2 FQNEAQ, per germline. V was shortened by 6 bases and J by 8 bases, with 25 bases between the two germline ends. The CDR3 spans 17 residues. DNA of the CDR3: TGTGCCAGCAGTCCTCTGGGCCGACGGGTTTTATGGGGGGAGCTGTTTTTT. Translated: CASSPLGRRVLWGELFF.

The CDR3 here is CAISVADSGISYEQYF. The CDR3, as DNA: TGTGCCATCAGTGTAGCGGACAGCGGAATTTCCTACGAGCAGTACTTC. The rearrangement links TRBV10-3 to TRBJ2-7, with D perhaps given as TRBD1 or TRBD2 (6 bases each). Trimming took off 4 bases at V and 1 base at J, with 17 bases between the two ends. In germline, CDR1 is ENHRY, CDR2 SYGVKD. The CDR3 loop spans 16 amino acids.

V is TRBV24-1 and J is TRBJ2-2, with 9 positions matching TRBD2. Per germline, CDR1 KGHDR and CDR2 SFDVKD. V lost 6 bases and J lost 3; bases outside the gene matches: 4. The length of the CDR3 is 15 residues. This chain's CDR3 is CATSQAGGDTGELFF. CDR3 coding DNA: TGTGCCACCAGTCAAGCGGGAGGCGACACCGGGGAGCTGTTTTTT.

This chain joins TRBV3-1 (or the pseudogene TRBV3-2) and TRBJ1-2, with 10 bases aligning to TRBD1. The V gene end was trimmed by 5 bases and the J gene end by 7 bases; junction bases not matched to a gene: 7. Germline CDR1 is LGHDT and CDR2 is YNNKEL (reference sequence). The CDR3 has 14 residues. The CDR3 reads CASSTSGTGVGYTF. The CDR3 DNA reads TGTGCCAGCAGCACATCCGGGACAGGGGTTGGCTACACCTTC.